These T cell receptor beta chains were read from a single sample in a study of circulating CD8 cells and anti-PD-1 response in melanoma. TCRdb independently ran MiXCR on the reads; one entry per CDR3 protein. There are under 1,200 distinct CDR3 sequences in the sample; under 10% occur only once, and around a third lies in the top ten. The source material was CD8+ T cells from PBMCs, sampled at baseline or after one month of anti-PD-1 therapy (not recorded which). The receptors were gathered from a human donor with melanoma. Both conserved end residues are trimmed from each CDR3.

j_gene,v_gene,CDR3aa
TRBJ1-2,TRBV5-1,ASSVGANYGYT
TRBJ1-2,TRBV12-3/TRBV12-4,ASSLSHFPGKTYNYGYT
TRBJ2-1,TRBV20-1,SATSYSLALDNEQF
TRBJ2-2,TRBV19,ASAVWGEPNTGELF
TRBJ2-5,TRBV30,AWSTGEPQETQY
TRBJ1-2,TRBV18,ASSPQATDDGYT
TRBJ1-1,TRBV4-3,ASSQPRGLTTEAF
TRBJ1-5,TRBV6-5,ASKAGSEQPQH
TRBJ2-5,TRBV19,ASSPSRARGETQY
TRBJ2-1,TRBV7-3,ASSPGQAYNEQF
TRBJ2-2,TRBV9,ASSIPGTGAADTGELF
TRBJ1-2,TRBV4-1,ASSQERRATNYGYT
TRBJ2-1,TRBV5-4,ASRPDTYNEQF
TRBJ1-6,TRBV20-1,SARDPLGTLNSPLH
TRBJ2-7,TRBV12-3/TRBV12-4,ASSWGSGENEQY
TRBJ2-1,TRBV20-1,SARALAGSYEQF
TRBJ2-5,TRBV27,ASSFSTSGETQY
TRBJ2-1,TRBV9,ASSERPGTSSTSYNEQF
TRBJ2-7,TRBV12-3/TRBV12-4,ASRALTGDEQY
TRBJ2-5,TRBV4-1,ASSQVADSDTQY
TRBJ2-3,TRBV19,ATKGASGTDTQY
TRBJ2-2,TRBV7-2,ASSLEYTGELF
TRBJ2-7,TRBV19,ASSPWTGASYEQY
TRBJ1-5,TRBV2,ASALTGGSQPQH
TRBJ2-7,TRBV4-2,ASSQDVGTGSHEQY
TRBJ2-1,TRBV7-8,ASSFQGARDNEQF
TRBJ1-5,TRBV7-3,ASLLNGVGVSNQPQH
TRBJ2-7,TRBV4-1,ASSQGVPHEQY
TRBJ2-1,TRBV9,ASSVFPAANEQF
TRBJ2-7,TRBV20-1,SAKSRTVFSENYEQY
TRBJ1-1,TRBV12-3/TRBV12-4,ASTWDGIGTEAF
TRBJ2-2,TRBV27,ASSFDVGLAGRGELF
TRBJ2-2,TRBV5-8,ASSRSGGLDTGELF
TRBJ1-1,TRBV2,ASSDSTQGWDTEAF
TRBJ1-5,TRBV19,ATNPAGLGQPQH
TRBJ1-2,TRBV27,ASSLLGEPNYGYT
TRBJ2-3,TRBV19,ASSTIQGTDTQY
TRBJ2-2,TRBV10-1,ASSGTGSTGELF
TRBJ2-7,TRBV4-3,ASSQDWQKSYEQY
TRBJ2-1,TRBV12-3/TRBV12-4,ASSLGTGNEQF
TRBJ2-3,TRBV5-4,ASSLTSTDTQY
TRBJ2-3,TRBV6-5,ASSSRGGGLGTDTQY
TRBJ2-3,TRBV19,ASSIQGESTDTQY
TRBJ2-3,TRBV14,ASSQDQRRSALGQKRGDTQY
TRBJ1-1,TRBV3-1,ASSQGTVNTEAF
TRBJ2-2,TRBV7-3,ASSLNNRANTGELF